This T cell receptor (beta chain) stems from a study of blood T cell repertoires in COVID-19. Study in general: The United States, Italy and Spain supplied acute and convalescent COVID-19 samples. Sample material is recorded as cDNA or gDNA derived from T cells, B-cell-depleted T cells, or PBMCs.

In the authors' methods: Nucleated cell counts were estimated from reference gene primer amplification. Sequencing was performed with immunoSEQ multiplex PCR; in TCRdb, only in-frame clones are kept and a portion is missing. V and J calls plus clone size are reproduced from that table; the DNA served to infer D and trimming. The table shows 30,000 to 40,000 clones, with 90% occurring only once. The CDR3 runs 14 residues. The germline gives CDR1 SGHRS, CDR2 YFSETQ. V lost 4 bases and J lost 3; bases outside the gene matches: 4. This sequence joins TRBV5-1 and TRBJ2-1, with 7 bases matching TRBD1. The sequenced sample consisted of peripheral blood. The receptor's source is a man between 60 and 70 years old with active or convalescent COVID-19. This CDR3 reads CASSERQGYNEQFF. The CDR3 DNA reads TGCGCCAGCAGCGAAAGACAGGGCTACAATGAGCAGTTCTTC.